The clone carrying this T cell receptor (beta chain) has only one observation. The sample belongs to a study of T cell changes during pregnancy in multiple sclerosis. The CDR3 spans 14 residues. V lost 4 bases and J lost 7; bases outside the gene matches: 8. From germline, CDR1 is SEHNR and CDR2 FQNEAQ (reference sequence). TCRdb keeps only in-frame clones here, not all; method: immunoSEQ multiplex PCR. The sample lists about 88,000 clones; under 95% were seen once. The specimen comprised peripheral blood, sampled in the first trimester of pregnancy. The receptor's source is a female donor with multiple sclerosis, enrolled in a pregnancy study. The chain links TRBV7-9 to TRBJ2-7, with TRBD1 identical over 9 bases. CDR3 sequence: CASSYPGQGGEQYF. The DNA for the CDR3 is TGTGCCAGCAGCTATCCGGGACAGGGTGGAGAGCAGTACTTC.